Presented here are 21 T cell receptor beta chains from one specimen sequenced in a study of control samples from healthy donors and cancer patients (TCRdb year 2020). The library was produced with the immunoSEQ multiplex PCR assay. What TCRdb holds here is the immuneACCESS table cut down to in-frame rearrangements. Part of the clones is not present; checked against another copy, under half of the missing clones reflect an unresolved V gene, and the others are unexplained. Recorded for this sample are around 150,000 clones; approximately 90% of them occurred a single time. 12% of the sample lies in the top ten. Sequenced sample: blood. Receptor source: a young man in good health.

This clone was seen a few times. V gene TRBV13 combines with J gene TRBJ1-4; the D is unclear. Germline CDR1 is PRHDT and CDR2 is FYEKMQ (reference sequence). The V end lost 5 bases, the J end lost 0 bases, and 19 bases lay between the germline ends. This CDR3 region has 18 residues. CDR3 in DNA: TGTGCCAGCAGCGCGTCGGTGGAGCCGGATGCAACTAATGAAAAACTGTTTTTT. It yields the protein CASSASVEPDATNEKLFF.

The gene calls are TRBV7-2 and TRBJ2-3, with 8 bases lining up with TRBD2. Losses at the gene ends were 2 bases for V and 6 bases for J; bases not matched to a gene: 10. Germline CDR1 reads SGHTA; CDR2 reads FQGNSA. The CDR3 extends over 16 amino acids. The CDR3 protein is CASSLRSGSVWDTQYF. CDR3 bases: TGTGCCAGCAGCTTAAGGAGCGGGAGCGTGTGGGATACGCAGTATTTT.

V and J are TRBV3-1 (or the pseudogene TRBV3-2) and TRBJ1-2; D perhaps matches TRBD1 (6 bases). The CDR3 extends over 14 amino acids. CDR1 is LGHDT and CDR2 is YNNKEL in the germline V gene (reference sequence). Trimming stripped 4 bases from V and 2 bases from J, with 11 bases between. The CDR3 nucleotides read TGTGCCAGCAGCCGGACAGAACCGAACTATGGCTACACCTTC. Residues: CASSRTEPNYGYTF.

J is TRBJ1-3 and V is TRBV5-8; D not certain. Germline V CDR1 and CDR2: SGHTS, YDEGEE. V lost 0 bases and J 0 bases, leaving 10 bases between the germline ends. CDR3 length equals 16 residues. CDR3: CASSLEGARSGNTIYF. CDR3 coding DNA: TGTGCCAGCAGCTTGGAGGGCGCCCGCTCTGGAAACACCATATATTTT. Based on the CDR3 plus reference TRBV5-8 and TRBJ1-3, the full variable domain is EAGVTQSPTHLIKTRGQQATLRCSPISGHTSVYWYQQALGLGLQFLLWYDEGEERNRGNFPPRFSGRQFPNYSSELNVNALELEDSALYLCASSLEGARSGNTIYFGEGSWLTVV.

The chain employs TRBV20-1 and TRBJ1-1; D is possibly TRBD1 (6 bases). Germline V lookup: CDR1 DFQATT, CDR2 SNEGSKA (reference sequence). The CDR3 covers 11 residues. The CDR3 loop reads CIGQPDTEAFF. The CDR3 DNA reads TGCATAGGACAGCCAGACACTGAAGCTTTCTTT.

This chain uses TRBV18 with TRBJ2-6; D perhaps matches TRBD2 (5 bases). CDR3 size: 15 residues. Trimming stripped 6 bases from V and 0 bases from J, with 9 bases between. CDR1 is KGHSH and CDR2 is LQKENI in the germline V gene. The CDR3 loop reads CASSRTSSGANVLTF. The CDR3 bases are TGTGCCAGCTCGCGTACTAGCTCTGGGGCCAACGTCCTGACTTTC.

The genes are TRBV4-1 and TRBJ2-7, with 7 bases that match TRBD1. Trimming at V came to 6 bases and at J to 3 bases, leaving 14 bases not matched to a gene. The CDR3 is made up of 16 amino acids. Germline lookup yields CDR1 MGHRA and CDR2 YSYEKL. DNA of the CDR3: TGCGCCAGCAGGAACAGCTTCCGGGACAGAATCTACGAGCAGTACTTC. Translating it yields CASRNSFRDRIYEQYF.

V is TRBV3-1 (or the pseudogene TRBV3-2) and J is TRBJ2-2; no clear D gene. With 3 bases removed from V and 5 bases from J, the gap between germline ends came to 4 bases. CDR3 length equals 12 residues. From germline, CDR1 is LGHDT and CDR2 YNNKEL (reference sequence). CDR3 coding DNA: TGTGCCAGCAGCCATAGGACCGGGGAGCTGTTTTTT. It translates to CASSHRTGELFF.

The chain couples TRBV7-9 to TRBJ2-5, with TRBD2 matching 10 bases. Germline V CDR1 and CDR2: SEHNR, FQNEAQ (reference sequence). With V trimmed by 6 bases and J by 6 bases, 10 bases remained unmatched. This CDR3 contains 15 residues. CDR3 bases: TGTGCCAGCAGGGGCGTAAGCGGGGGGGCCCAGACCCAGTACTTC. Its translation: CASRGVSGGAQTQYF.

CDR3 DNA sequence: TGTGCCAGCAGCTCCCGTCCAGAGGGAGACACTGAAGCTTTCTTT. It specifies CASSSRPEGDTEAFF. This rearrangement joins TRBV5-4 to TRBJ1-1; D is uncertain. Trimming left V 3 bases short and J 3 bases short, with 15 bases between. Per the germline V gene, CDR1 is SGHNT and CDR2 is YYREEE (reference sequence). The CDR3 is made up of 15 amino acids.

This chain uses TRBV11-1 with TRBJ1-1; maybe TRBD1 (5 bases). Germline V gene data show CDR1 as SGHAT and CDR2 as FQDESV (reference sequence). V was clipped by 6 bases and J by 8 bases, with 19 bases between them. The CDR3 consists of 14 residues. As DNA, the CDR3 is TGTGCCAGCAGATTGGAGGGGCAGGTAGCCGAAGCTTTCTTT. Translating gives CASRLEGQVAEAFF.

The chain couples TRBV7-9 to TRBJ2-7; D may correspond to TRBD1 or TRBD2 (6 bases each). CDR3 size: 17 residues. Germline-derived CDR1 and CDR2 are SEHNR and FQNEAQ (reference sequence). V lost 3 bases to trimming and J lost 4 bases, with 22 bases between them. DNA of the CDR3: TGTGCCAGCAGCTTTCCTCCGGGAAGGGGGGAACCATACGAGCAGTACTTC. Its translation is CASSFPPGRGEPYEQYF.

This chain links TRBV14 with TRBJ1-2, with D possibly being TRBD1 (5 bases). Trimming left V 6 bases short and J 4 bases short, with 21 bases between. The CDR3 is 16 amino acids. Looked up from germline, CDR1 is SGHDN and CDR2 is FVKESK. CDR3 protein: CASSGQGWGNRYGYTF. CDR3 bases: TGTGCCAGCAGTGGGCAAGGATGGGGGAATCGCTATGGCTACACCTTC.

The chain carries TRBV21-1 and TRBJ1-5; TRBD1, the D gene given by the table, was not confirmed from the DNA. TRBV21-1 corresponds to a pseudogene. The CDR3 loop spans 14 amino acids. CDR3 nucleotides: TGTGCCAGCAGCAAACAGGGGGCTTTCCAGCCCCAGCATTTT. This encodes CASSKQGAFQPQHF.

Here the CDR3 DNA reads TGTGCCAGCAGCTTAGGGACAGGCCTGCCGCCCCAGCATTTT. Residues: CASSLGTGLPPQHF. The chain uses TRBV7-7 and TRBJ1-5, with TRBD1 matching 7 bases. Germline CDR1 SSHAT, CDR2 FNYEAQ (reference sequence). V lost 1 base and J lost 9; bases outside the gene matches: 6. The CDR3 totals 14 residues.

This chain uses TRBV27 with TRBJ1-1; weak D call: TRBD1 (5 bases). In germline, CDR1 is MNHEY, CDR2 SMNVEV (reference sequence). This CDR3 spans 15 amino acids. The V gene lost 8 bases and the J gene lost 1 base, with 17 bases spanning the gap. CDR3 in DNA: TGTGCCAGCGACTATAGGAGGGGTGAGAACACTGAAGCTTTCTTT. Amino acid sequence: CASDYRRGENTEAFF.

The rearrangement links TRBV19 to TRBJ2-2; maybe TRBD2 (5 bases). The germline V and J ends were trimmed by 10 bases and 4 bases, with 19 bases remaining between them. Germline V gene lookup returns CDR1 LNHDA and CDR2 SQIVND (reference sequence). CDR3 length: 15 residues. Written as DNA, the CDR3 is TGTGCCACCCACCGGGGAATCCGGGGCACCGGGGAGCTGTTTTTT. Translating gives CATHRGIRGTGELFF.

In its sample, this clone was seen once. CDR3 residues: CASSPNGETQYF. Written as DNA, the CDR3 is TGTGCCAGCAGCCCTAATGGGGAGACCCAGTACTTC. The chain uses TRBV9 and TRBJ2-5; no clear D gene. V lost 4 bases, J lost 5 bases, and 9 bases lay in between. The germline gives CDR1 SGDLS, CDR2 YYNGEE. The CDR3 loop spans 12 amino acids.

The rearrangement links TRBV27 to TRBJ1-3, with D hard to call. From germline, CDR1 is MNHEY and CDR2 SMNVEV (reference sequence). Trimming took 3 bases from V and 3 from J, leaving 15 bases between them. This CDR3 is built from 16 residues. CDR3 loop: CASSFKKGDYGNTIYF. Written as DNA, the CDR3 is TGTGCCAGCAGTTTCAAGAAGGGAGACTATGGAAACACCATATATTTT.

The chain has TRBV15 and TRBJ2-1; tentative D call: TRBD1 (5 bases). With 1 base removed from V and 9 bases from J, the gap between germline ends came to 10 bases. Per the germline V gene, CDR1 is LNHNV and CDR2 is YYDKDF (reference sequence). This CDR3 region has 13 residues. CDR3 residues: CATSRGGRGEQFF. The CDR3 DNA sequence: TGTGCCACCAGCAGAGGGGGTAGGGGTGAGCAGTTCTTC.

V gene TRBV2 combines with J gene TRBJ1-1; D unresolved. Germline CDR1 SNHLY, CDR2 FYNNEI. V dropped 2 bases and J dropped 5 bases, with 12 bases sitting between them. This CDR3 comprises 14 residues. The CDR3 spells CASSERRSRTEAFF. The DNA of the CDR3 is TGTGCCAGCAGTGAACGCCGCTCGAGGACTGAAGCTTTCTTT.